The clone carrying this T cell receptor (beta chain) has a handful of counts. Its antigen is unknown. This CDR3 has 13 amino acids. Germline V gene data show CDR1 as LGHNA and CDR2 as YSLEER. The V end was cut by 0 bases, the J end by 8 bases, with 10 bases between. The entry originates in a study of somatic mutations in cytotoxic T cells in rheumatoid arthritis. This table comes from immunoSEQ multiplex PCR, and its TCRdb copy is limited to in-frame clones, with some not included. The data contain some 18,000 clones, roughly 80% of them seen just once; the ten biggest clones take up about 9.6%. General observations from the study: Patients with rheumatoid arthritis, but not healthy controls, had CD8+ clonality that increased with age. Patients with a largest CD8+ clone exceeding 20% of CD8+ cells numbered about an eighth of the 65. Statistically, CD8+ T-cell clonality was not significantly distinct between individuals with rheumatoid arthritis and age-matched healthy controls.

The chain joins TRBV4-3 to TRBJ1-2, with D possibly TRBD1 on 6 matching bases. The sequenced sample consisted of CD8+ T cells sorted from blood. The sequence came from an adult with rheumatoid arthritis. CDR3 DNA: TGCGCCAGCAGCCAAGAGGAGGGGGAGGGCTACACCTTC. Translating it yields CASSQEEGEGYTF.